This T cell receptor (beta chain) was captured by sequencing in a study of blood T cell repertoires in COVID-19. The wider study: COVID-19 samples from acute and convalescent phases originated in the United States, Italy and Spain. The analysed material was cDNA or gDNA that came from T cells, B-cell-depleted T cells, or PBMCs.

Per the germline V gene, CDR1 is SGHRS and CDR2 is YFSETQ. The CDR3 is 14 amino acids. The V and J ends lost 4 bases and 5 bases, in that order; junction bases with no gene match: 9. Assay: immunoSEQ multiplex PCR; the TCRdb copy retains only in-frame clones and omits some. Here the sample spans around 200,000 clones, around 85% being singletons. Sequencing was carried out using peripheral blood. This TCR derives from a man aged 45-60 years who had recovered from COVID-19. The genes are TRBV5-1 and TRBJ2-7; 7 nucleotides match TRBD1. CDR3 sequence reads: CASSADRAPNEQYF. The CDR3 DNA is TGCGCCAGCAGCGCCGACAGGGCACCTAACGAGCAGTACTTC.